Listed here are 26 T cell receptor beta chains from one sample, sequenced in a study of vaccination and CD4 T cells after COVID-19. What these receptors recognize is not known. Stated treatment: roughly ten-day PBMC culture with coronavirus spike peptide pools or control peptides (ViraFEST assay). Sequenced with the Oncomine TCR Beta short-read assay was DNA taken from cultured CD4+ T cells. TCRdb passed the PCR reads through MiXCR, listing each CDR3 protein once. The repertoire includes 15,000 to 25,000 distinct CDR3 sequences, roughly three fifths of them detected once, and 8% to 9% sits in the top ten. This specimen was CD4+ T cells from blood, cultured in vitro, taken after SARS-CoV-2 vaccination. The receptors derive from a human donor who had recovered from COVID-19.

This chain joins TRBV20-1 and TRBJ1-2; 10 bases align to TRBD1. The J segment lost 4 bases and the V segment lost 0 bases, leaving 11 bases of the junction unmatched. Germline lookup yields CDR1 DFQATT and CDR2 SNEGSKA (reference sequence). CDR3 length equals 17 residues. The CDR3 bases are TGCAGTGCTAGAGATCAAGGGACAGGGGTACCCAGCTATGGCTACACCTTC. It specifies CSARDQGTGVPSYGYTF.

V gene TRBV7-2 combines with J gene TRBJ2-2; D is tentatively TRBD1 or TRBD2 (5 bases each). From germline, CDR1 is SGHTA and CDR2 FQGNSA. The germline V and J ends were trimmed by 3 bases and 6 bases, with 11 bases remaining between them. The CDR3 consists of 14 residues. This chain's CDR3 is CASSFVRGAGELFF. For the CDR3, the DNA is TGTGCCAGCAGCTTTGTACGGGGCGCCGGGGAGCTGTTTTTT.

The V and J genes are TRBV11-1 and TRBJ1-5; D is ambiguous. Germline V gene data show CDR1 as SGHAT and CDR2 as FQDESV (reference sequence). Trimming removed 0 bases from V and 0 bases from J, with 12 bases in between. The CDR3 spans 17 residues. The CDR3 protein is CASSLASEKYSNQPQHF. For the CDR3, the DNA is TGTGCCAGCAGCTTAGCTAGCGAGAAGTATAGCAATCAGCCCCAGCATTTT.

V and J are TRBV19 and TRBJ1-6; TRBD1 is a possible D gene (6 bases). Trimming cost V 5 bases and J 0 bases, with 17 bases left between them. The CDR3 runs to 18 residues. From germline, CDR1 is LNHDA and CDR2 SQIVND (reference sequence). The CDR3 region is CASSSWGQRSSYNSPLHF. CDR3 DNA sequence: TGTGCCAGTAGTTCCTGGGGGCAGCGGAGCTCCTATAATTCACCCCTCCACTTT.

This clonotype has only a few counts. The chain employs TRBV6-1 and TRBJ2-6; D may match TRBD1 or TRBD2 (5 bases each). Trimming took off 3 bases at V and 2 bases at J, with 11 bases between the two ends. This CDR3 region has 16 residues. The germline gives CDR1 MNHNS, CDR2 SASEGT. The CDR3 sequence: CASSETLGAGANVLTF. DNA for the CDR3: TGTGCCAGCAGTGAGACTTTGGGGGCTGGGGCCAACGTCCTGACTTTC.

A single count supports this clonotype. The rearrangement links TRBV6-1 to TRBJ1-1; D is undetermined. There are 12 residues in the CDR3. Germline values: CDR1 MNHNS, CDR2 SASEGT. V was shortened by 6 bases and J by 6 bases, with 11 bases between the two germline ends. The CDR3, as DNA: TGTGCCAGCAGGCCTGGCCGCTCTGAAGCTTTCTTT. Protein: CASRPGRSEAFF.

Written as DNA, the CDR3 is TGTGCCAGCGGCCGGGACCAATGGATCACCGGGGAGCTGTTTTTT. It specifies CASGRDQWITGELFF. J is TRBJ2-2 and V is TRBV27; TRBD1 or TRBD2 may be the D gene (5 bases each). The germline gives CDR1 MNHEY, CDR2 SMNVEV (reference sequence). The CDR3 has 15 amino acids. V was pared by 8 bases and J by 4 bases, with 17 bases between.

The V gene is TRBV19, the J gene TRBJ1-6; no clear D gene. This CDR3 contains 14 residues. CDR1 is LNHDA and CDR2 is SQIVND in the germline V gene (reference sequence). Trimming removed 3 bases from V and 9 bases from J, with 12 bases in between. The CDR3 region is CASSMIGVSSPLHF. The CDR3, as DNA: TGTGCCAGTAGTATGATCGGGGTGAGTTCACCCCTCCACTTT.

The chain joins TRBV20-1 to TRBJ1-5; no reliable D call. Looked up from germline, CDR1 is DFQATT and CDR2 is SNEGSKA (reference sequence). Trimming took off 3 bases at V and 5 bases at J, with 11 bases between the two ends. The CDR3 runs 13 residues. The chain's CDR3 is CSASTGPDQPQHF. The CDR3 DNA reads TGCAGTGCTAGTACCGGTCCTGATCAGCCCCAGCATTTT.

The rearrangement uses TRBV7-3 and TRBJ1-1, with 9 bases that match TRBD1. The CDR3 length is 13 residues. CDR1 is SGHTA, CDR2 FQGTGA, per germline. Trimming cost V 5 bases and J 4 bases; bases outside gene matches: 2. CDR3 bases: TGTGCCAGCAGCGACAGGGGGGGCACTGAAGCTTTCTTT. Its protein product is CASSDRGGTEAFF.

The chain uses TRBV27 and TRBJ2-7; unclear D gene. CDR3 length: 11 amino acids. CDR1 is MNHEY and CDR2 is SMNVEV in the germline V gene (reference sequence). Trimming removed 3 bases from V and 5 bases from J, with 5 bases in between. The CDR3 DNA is TGTGCCAGCAGTTTTGGGGACGAGCAGTACTTC. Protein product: CASSFGDEQYF.

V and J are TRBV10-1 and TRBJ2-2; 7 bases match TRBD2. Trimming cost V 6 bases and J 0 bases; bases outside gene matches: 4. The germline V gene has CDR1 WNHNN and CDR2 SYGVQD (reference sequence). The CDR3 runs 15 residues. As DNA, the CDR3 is TGCGCCAGCAGCATGAGCGGGGCGAACACCGGGGAGCTGTTTTTT. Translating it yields CASSMSGANTGELFF.

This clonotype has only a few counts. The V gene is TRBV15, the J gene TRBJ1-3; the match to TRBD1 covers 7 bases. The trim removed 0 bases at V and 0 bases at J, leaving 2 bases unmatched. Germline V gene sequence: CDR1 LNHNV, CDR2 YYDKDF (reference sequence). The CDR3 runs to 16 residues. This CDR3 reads CATSRDWDSSGNTIYF. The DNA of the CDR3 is TGTGCCACCAGCAGAGATTGGGACAGCTCTGGAAACACCATATATTTT.

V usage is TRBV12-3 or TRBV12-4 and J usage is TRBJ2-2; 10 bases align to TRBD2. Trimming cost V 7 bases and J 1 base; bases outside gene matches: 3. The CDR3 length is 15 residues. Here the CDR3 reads CASIKREGNTGELFF. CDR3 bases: TGTGCCAGCATCAAGCGGGAGGGGAACACCGGGGAGCTGTTTTTT.

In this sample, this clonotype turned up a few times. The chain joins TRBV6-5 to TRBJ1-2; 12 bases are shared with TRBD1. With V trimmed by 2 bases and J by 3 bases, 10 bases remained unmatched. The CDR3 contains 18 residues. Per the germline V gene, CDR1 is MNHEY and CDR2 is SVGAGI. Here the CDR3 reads CASSYDGTGGAADYGYTF. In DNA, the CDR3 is TGTGCCAGCAGTTACGATGGGACAGGGGGCGCGGCGGACTATGGCTACACCTTC.

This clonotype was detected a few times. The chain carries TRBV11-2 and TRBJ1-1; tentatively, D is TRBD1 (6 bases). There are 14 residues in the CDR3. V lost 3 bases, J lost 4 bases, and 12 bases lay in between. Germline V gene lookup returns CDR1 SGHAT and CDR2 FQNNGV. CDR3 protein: CASSFTGSGTEAFF. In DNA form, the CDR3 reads TGTGCCAGCAGCTTTACAGGGTCCGGCACTGAAGCTTTCTTT.

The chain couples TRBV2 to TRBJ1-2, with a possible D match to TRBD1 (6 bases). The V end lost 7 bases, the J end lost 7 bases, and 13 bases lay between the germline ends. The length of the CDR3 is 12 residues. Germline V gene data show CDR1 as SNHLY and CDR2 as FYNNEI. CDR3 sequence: CASIVTQGGYTF. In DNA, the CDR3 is TGTGCCAGCATAGTCACACAGGGTGGCTACACCTTC. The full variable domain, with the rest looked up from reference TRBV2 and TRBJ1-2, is EPEVTQTPSHQVTQMGQEVILRCVPISNHLYFYWYRQILGQKVEFLVSFYNNEISEKSEIFDDQFSVERPDGSNFTLKIRSTKLEDSAMYFCASIVTQGGYTFGSGTRLTVV.

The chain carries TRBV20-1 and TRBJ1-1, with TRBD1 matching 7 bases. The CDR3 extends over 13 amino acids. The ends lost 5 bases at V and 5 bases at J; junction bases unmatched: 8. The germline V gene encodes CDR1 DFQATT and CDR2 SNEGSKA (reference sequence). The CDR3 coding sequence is TGCAGTGCTGGGGACAGCTCGTTTACTGAAGCTTTCTTT. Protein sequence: CSAGDSSFTEAFF.

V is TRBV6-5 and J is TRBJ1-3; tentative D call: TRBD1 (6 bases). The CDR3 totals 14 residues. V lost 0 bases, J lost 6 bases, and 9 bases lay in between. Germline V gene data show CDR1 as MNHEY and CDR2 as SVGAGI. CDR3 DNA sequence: TGTGCCAGCAGTTACTCGGACAGAATAAACACCATATATTTT. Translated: CASSYSDRINTIYF.

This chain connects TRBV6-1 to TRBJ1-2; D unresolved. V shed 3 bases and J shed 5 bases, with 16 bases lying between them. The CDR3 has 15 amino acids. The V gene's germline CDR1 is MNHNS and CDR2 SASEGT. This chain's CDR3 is CASSDPPVSQYGYTF. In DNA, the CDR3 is TGTGCCAGCAGTGATCCACCGGTGTCTCAATATGGCTACACCTTC.

The CDR3 DNA is TGTGCCAGCAGTTACGGCGGGAGTCTTATCGGGGAGCTGTTTTTT. Its protein is CASSYGGSLIGELFF. The chain recombines TRBV6-5 with TRBJ2-2; the match to TRBD2 covers 7 bases. The CDR3 has 15 amino acids. The V gene end was trimmed by 2 bases and the J gene end by 7 bases; junction bases not matched to a gene: 7. CDR1 and CDR2 from the germline V gene are MNHEY and SVGAGI.

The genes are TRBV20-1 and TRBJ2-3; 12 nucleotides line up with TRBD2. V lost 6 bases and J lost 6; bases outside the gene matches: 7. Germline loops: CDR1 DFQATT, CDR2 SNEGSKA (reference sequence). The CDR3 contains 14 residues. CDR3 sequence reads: CSAYGLAGWDTQYF. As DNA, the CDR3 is TGCAGTGCATATGGACTAGCGGGGTGGGATACGCAGTATTTT.

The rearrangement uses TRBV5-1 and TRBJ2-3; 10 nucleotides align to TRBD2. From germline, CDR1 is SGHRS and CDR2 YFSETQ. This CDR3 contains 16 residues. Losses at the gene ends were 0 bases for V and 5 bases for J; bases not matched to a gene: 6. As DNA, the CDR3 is TGCGCCAGCAGCTTGGCCAGCGGGGGGGCCGGAGATACGCAGTATTTT. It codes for CASSLASGGAGDTQYF.

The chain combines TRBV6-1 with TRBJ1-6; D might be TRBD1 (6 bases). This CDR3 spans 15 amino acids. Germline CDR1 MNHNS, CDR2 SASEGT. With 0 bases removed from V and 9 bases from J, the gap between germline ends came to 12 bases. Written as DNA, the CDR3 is TGTGCCAGCAGTGAAGCGAACAGGGTCGGTTCACCCCTCCACTTT. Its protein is CASSEANRVGSPLHF.

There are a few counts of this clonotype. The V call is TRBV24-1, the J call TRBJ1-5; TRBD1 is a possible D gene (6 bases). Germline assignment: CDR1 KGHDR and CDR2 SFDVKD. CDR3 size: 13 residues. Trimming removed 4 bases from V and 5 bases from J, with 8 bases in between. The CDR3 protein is CATSDRGYQPQHF. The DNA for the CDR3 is TGTGCCACCAGTGACAGGGGCTATCAGCCCCAGCATTTT.

The DNA of the CDR3 is TGTGCCAGCACCTCGAGGGCCTCGGTCCAAGAGACCCAGTACTTC. This encodes CASTSRASVQETQYF. The V call is TRBV11-3, the J call TRBJ2-5; D perhaps matches TRBD2 (5 bases). With 7 bases removed from V and 1 base from J, the gap between germline ends came to 16 bases. CDR1 and CDR2 from the germline V gene are SGHNT and YENEEA. The CDR3 has 15 residues.